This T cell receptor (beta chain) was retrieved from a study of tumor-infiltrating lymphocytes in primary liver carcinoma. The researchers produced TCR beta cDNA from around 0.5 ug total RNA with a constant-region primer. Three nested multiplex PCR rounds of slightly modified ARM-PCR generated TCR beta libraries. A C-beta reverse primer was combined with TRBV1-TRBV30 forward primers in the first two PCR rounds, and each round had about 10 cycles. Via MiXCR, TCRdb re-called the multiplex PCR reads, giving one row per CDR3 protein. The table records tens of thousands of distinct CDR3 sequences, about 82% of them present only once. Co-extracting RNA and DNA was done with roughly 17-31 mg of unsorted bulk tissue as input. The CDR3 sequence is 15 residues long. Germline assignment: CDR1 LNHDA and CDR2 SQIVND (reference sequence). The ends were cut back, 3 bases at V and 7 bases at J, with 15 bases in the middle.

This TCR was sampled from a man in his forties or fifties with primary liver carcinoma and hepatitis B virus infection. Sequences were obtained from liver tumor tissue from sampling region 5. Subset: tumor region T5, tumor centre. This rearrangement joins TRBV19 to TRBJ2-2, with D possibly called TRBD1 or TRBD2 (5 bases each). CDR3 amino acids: CASSMYGTDIGELFF. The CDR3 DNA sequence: TGTGCCAGTAGTATGTACGGGACGGACATCGGGGAGCTGTTTTTT.